These 10 T cell receptor beta chains originate from one sample sequenced in a study of cytomegalovirus exposure and HLA in healthy donors. A multiplex PCR was run with 60 Vbeta primers and 13 Jbeta primers. Some clones are missing from TCRdb's copy, which holds only in-frame ones; the method was immunoSEQ multiplex PCR. The table shows over 150,000 clones, with roughly 80% occurring only once. Sequenced input: PBMCs. Receptors originate from a boy between 2 and 15 years old in good health and CMV-seronegative.

The rearrangement joins TRBV6-5 to TRBJ1-2, with TRBD1 as a possible D gene (5 bases). The CDR3 spans 15 residues. From germline, CDR1 is MNHEY and CDR2 SVGAGI. V lost 2 bases and J 8 bases, leaving 18 bases between the germline ends. The CDR3 DNA reads as TGTGCCAGCAGTTACGACATCGGGGGATCGTGGGGCTACACCTTC. Translation: CASSYDIGGSWGYTF.

This clone was observed once. The rearrangement links TRBV13 to TRBJ1-1; the D is unclear. In germline, CDR1 is PRHDT, CDR2 FYEKMQ (reference sequence). CDR3 length equals 12 residues. V dropped 5 bases and J dropped 10 bases, with 14 bases sitting between them. This CDR3 is CASSTDFGGAFF. CDR3 sequence (DNA): TGTGCCAGCAGCACAGATTTTGGTGGAGCTTTCTTT.

This clone was seen only once. This chain connects TRBV10-3 to TRBJ1-2, with 7 bases that match TRBD1. The CDR3 runs to 14 residues. Germline values: CDR1 ENHRY, CDR2 SYGVKD. The J segment lost 7 bases and the V segment lost 2 bases, leaving 7 bases of the junction unmatched. CDR3 sequence: CAISEGQDQSGYTF. The DNA of the CDR3 is TGTGCCATCAGTGAGGGACAGGATCAGTCTGGCTACACCTTC.

This chain joins TRBV5-4 and TRBJ2-3, with 15 bases fitting TRBD2. J gave up 7 bases and V 2 bases, and 5 bases lay outside the gene matches. The germline CDR1 and CDR2 sequences are SGHNT and YYREEE (reference sequence). The CDR3 runs to 16 residues. CDR3 sequence: CASSLGLAGGPYTQYF. CDR3 in DNA: TGTGCCAGCAGCTTAGGACTAGCGGGAGGGCCTTATACGCAGTATTTT.

V and J are TRBV12-5 and TRBJ2-1, with 10 bases lining up with TRBD2. The V and J ends lost 1 base and 7 bases, in that order; junction bases with no gene match: 7. This CDR3 spans 16 amino acids. Germline-derived CDR1 and CDR2 are LGHNT and FRNRAP. CDR3 amino acids: CASGLDRLAGKNEQFF. CDR3 in DNA: TGTGCTAGTGGTTTGGACCGACTAGCGGGTAAGAATGAGCAGTTCTTC.

V and J are TRBV29-1 and TRBJ2-5; TRBD2 matches 13 bases. The V gene's germline CDR1 is SQVTM and CDR2 ANQGSEA. The ends lost 4 bases at V and 5 bases at J; junction bases unmatched: 16. The CDR3 length is 18 residues. The chain's CDR3 is CSVGQIWTSGSGWETQYF. The CDR3 nucleotides read TGCAGCGTTGGTCAAATTTGGACTAGCGGGAGTGGCTGGGAGACCCAGTACTTC.

The chain combines TRBV5-4 with TRBJ2-7, with 10 bases aligning to TRBD1. Unmatched junction bases numbered 17, after V lost 4 bases and J lost 1 base. Germline CDR1 and CDR2: SGHNT and YYREEE (reference sequence). The CDR3 runs to 19 residues. The CDR3 DNA sequence: TGTGCCAGCAGCGCCCCGGGACAGGGGAATTCGGTTGGTTCCTACGAGCAGTACTTC. Translating gives CASSAPGQGNSVGSYEQYF.

This chain joins TRBV27 and TRBJ1-1, with a weak D call TRBD1 (6 bases). This CDR3 is 14 amino acids long. V gave up 5 bases and J gave up 4 bases, with 14 bases separating them. CDR1 and CDR2 from the germline V gene are MNHEY and SMNVEV (reference sequence). This CDR3 is CASSQDQGFTEAFF. The CDR3 bases are TGTGCCAGCAGTCAAGACCAGGGGTTCACTGAAGCTTTCTTT.

As DNA, the CDR3 is TGCAGTGCGTCAAATAATGAAAAACTGTTTTTT. Protein product: CSASNNEKLFF. This rearrangement joins TRBV20-1 to TRBJ1-4; D not certain. V was clipped by 6 bases and J by 4 bases, with 6 bases between them. Per the germline V gene, CDR1 is DFQATT and CDR2 is SNEGSKA (reference sequence). CDR3 length equals 11 residues.

The chain couples TRBV15 to TRBJ2-2; TRBD2 agrees at 9 bases. J lost 1 base, V lost 6 bases, and 0 bases had no gene match. The CDR3 spans 14 residues. The germline CDR1 and CDR2 sequences are LNHNV and YYDKDF (reference sequence). As DNA, the CDR3 is TGTGCCACCAGGACTAGCGGGAACACCGGGGAGCTGTTTTTT. Protein sequence: CATRTSGNTGELFF.